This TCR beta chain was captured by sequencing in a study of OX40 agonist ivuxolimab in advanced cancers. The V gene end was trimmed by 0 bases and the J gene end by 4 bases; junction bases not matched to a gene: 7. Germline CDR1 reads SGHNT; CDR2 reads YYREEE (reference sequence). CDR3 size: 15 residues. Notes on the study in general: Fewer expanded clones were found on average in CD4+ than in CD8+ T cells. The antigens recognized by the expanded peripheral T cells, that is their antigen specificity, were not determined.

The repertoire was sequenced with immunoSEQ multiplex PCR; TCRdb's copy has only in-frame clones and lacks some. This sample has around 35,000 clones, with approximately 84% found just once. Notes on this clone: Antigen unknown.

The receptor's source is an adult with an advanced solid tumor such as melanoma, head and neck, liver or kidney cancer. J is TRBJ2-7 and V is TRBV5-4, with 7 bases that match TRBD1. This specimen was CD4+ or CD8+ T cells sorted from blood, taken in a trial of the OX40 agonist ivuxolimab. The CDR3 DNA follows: TGTGCCAGCAGCTTGGGGGTAGGGGGCGGGTACGAGCAGTACTTC. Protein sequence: CASSLGVGGGYEQYF.